This record covers a single TCR beta chain. Its antigen is as yet unknown. This CDR3 comprises 14 residues. Per the germline V gene, CDR1 is SGHTA and CDR2 is FQGNSA. Trimming took off 5 bases at V and 4 bases at J, with 11 bases between the two ends. Only in-frame clones appear in the TCRdb table, and some are missing; sequencing was by immunoSEQ multiplex PCR. Altogether roughly 93,000 clones are present, about 80% being singletons, with the ten largest covering 4.5% to 6%. This sample stems from a study of OX40 agonist ivuxolimab in advanced cancers. Background on the study: At 0.01 to 10 mg/kg, ivuxolimab was administered intravenously to patients every 2 weeks.

Study findings and constraints: Some of the lowest clonal expansion was seen in partial responders at 0.1-3.0 mg/kg.

The chain has TRBV7-2 and TRBJ2-2, with D possibly being TRBD1 (5 bases). This sequence was found in an adult with an advanced solid tumor such as melanoma, head and neck, liver or kidney cancer. The sample consisted of CD4+ or CD8+ T cells sorted from blood, taken in a trial of the OX40 agonist ivuxolimab. The CDR3, as DNA: TGTGCCAGCAGCCCCCTCCAGGGCACCGGGGAGCTGTTTTTT. It translates to CASSPLQGTGELFF.